These 17 T cell receptor beta chains originate from one sample sequenced in a study of shared clonotypes between healthy human individuals (dated by TCRdb to 2019 to 2021). The library was prepared using the immunoSEQ multiplex PCR assay. The table was pulled from immuneACCESS by TCRdb, which kept in-frame rearrangements only. Such tables lose some clones; where checked, under half of the loss comes from unresolved V genes, and the rest has no known cause. The sample contains around 990,000 clones, approximately 75% of them found a single time. Over 0.8% of the sample is taken by the ten largest. Sequencing used memory CD4+ T cells from PBMCs. The cell subset or site label, as the study defines it: CD45RA-negative fraction. These receptors were taken from a man younger than 35 in good health. Some clones in this sample may be carry-over from other donors' samples.

This sequence joins TRBV6-5 and TRBJ2-1, with 8 bases aligning to TRBD1. CDR1 MNHEY and CDR2 SVGAGI come from the germline V gene. The CDR3 is 15 residues long. V lost 5 bases and J lost 0; bases outside the gene matches: 3. The CDR3 region is CASSQDRASYNEQFF. The CDR3 DNA sequence: TGTGCCAGCAGTCAGGACAGGGCCTCCTACAATGAGCAGTTCTTC.

The sample holds a few counts of this clone. This chain uses TRBV2 with TRBJ1-4; no clear D gene. Trimming stripped 7 bases from V and 10 bases from J, with 10 bases between. The CDR3 covers 11 residues. The germline V gene encodes CDR1 SNHLY and CDR2 FYNNEI. DNA of the CDR3: TGTGCCAGCACTGGGGAGGGAAAACTGTTTTTT. Translating gives CASTGEGKLFF.

The chain couples TRBV5-4 to TRBJ1-2; possible D gene TRBD1, 5 bases. CDR1 and CDR2 from the germline V gene are SGHNT and YYREEE (reference sequence). This CDR3 is built from 14 residues. The V end was cut by 2 bases, the J end by 1 base, with 9 bases between. The chain's CDR3 is CASSFGGGNYGYTF. In DNA form, the CDR3 reads TGTGCCAGCAGCTTCGGTGGGGGTAACTATGGCTACACCTTC.

V is TRBV29-1 and J is TRBJ2-7, with D maybe TRBD2 (6 bases). V lost 2 bases and J 9 bases, leaving 20 bases between the germline ends. The germline V gene encodes CDR1 SQVTM and CDR2 ANQGSEA. There are 14 residues in the CDR3. The CDR3 DNA sequence: TGCAGCGTTGAAACCCAAGCGGGTGCGTCGGGGCAGTACTTC. Translation: CSVETQAGASGQYF.

This clone has at least ten counts. The chain has TRBV27 and TRBJ1-1, with TRBD1 as a possible D gene (5 bases). With 2 bases removed from V and 4 bases from J, the gap between germline ends came to 8 bases. This CDR3 spans 13 amino acids. Germline V CDR1 and CDR2: MNHEY, SMNVEV (reference sequence). The chain's CDR3 is CASSLAGSTEAFF. The CDR3 DNA reads as TGTGCCAGCAGTTTAGCAGGGAGCACTGAAGCTTTCTTT.

The chain couples TRBV29-1 to TRBJ2-7; 7 nucleotides agree with TRBD1. The CDR3 loop spans 15 amino acids. CDR1 is SQVTM and CDR2 is ANQGSEA in the germline V gene. Trimming cost V 6 bases and J 3 bases; bases outside gene matches: 14. The CDR3 loop is CSVDEGSGGFYEQYF. DNA for the CDR3: TGCAGCGTAGACGAGGGGTCAGGGGGATTCTACGAGCAGTACTTC.

As to this clone: A far larger clone is just one base off, so this is likely a read error. The DNA for the CDR3 is TGCAGCGGTAGTAGGGCAGACGGAAACACCATATATTTT. Its translation: CSGSRADGNTIYF. This sequence joins TRBV29-1 and TRBJ1-3; D is unclear. Per the germline V gene, CDR1 is SQVTM and CDR2 is ANQGSEA. V was clipped by 7 bases and J by 4 bases, with 14 bases between them. There are 13 residues in the CDR3.

The chain uses TRBV19 and TRBJ1-4; D possibly corresponds to TRBD1 (5 bases). CDR3 length equals 16 residues. The ends were cut back, 5 bases at V and 8 bases at J, with 21 bases in the middle. Germline lookup yields CDR1 LNHDA and CDR2 SQIVND (reference sequence). This CDR3 reads CASSPRGTWGGEKLFF. The CDR3 DNA is TGTGCCAGTAGTCCACGGGGGACCTGGGGAGGAGAAAAACTGTTTTTT. Looking up the rest from reference TRBV19 and TRBJ1-4 gives the full variable domain: DGGITQSPKYLFRKEGQNVTLSCEQNLNHDAMYWYRQDPGQGLRLIYYSQIVNDFQKGDIAEGYSVSREKKESFPLTVTSAQKNPTAFYLCASSPRGTWGGEKLFFGSGTQLSVL.

This chain links TRBV6-6 with TRBJ2-7; TRBD2 matches at 10 bases. The trim removed 8 bases at V and 5 bases at J, leaving 3 bases unmatched. Looked up from germline, CDR1 is MNHNY and CDR2 is SVGAGI (reference sequence). The CDR3 is 12 amino acids. The CDR3 sequence is CASLAGVHEQYF. The CDR3 bases are TGTGCCAGCCTAGCGGGAGTCCACGAGCAGTACTTC.

There are a few counts of this clone. The rearrangement links TRBV18 to TRBJ2-1; tentative D call: TRBD1 (6 bases). Between the trimmed V and J ends, which lost 3 bases and 4 bases, there was a span of 10 bases. This CDR3 is 14 amino acids long. CDR1 KGHSH and CDR2 LQKENI come from the germline V gene. The CDR3 here is CASSPGGAYNEQFF. The CDR3 bases are TGTGCCAGCTCACCTGGGGGCGCGTACAATGAGCAGTTCTTC.

For this clone: Other DNA sequences in the same sample also yield this CDR3. J is TRBJ1-1 and V is TRBV29-1; TRBD1 agrees at 7 bases. This CDR3 comprises 13 residues. Germline lookup yields CDR1 SQVTM and CDR2 ANQGSEA. Trimming at V came to 3 bases and at J to 0 bases, leaving 1 base not matched to a gene. As DNA, the CDR3 is TGCAGCGTTGAGACAGGGATGAACACTGAAGCTTTCTTT. The encoded protein is CSVETGMNTEAFF.

This clone was found a few times. The chain has TRBV27 and TRBJ1-5; a weak D match, TRBD1 (6 bases). V lost 4 bases and J 9 bases, leaving 16 bases between the germline ends. This CDR3 is built from 14 residues. The germline gives CDR1 MNHEY, CDR2 SMNVEV (reference sequence). The CDR3 here is CASSWTDRQGPQHF. The CDR3, as DNA: TGTGCCAGCAGTTGGACAGACCGGCAAGGGCCCCAGCATTTT.

Notes on this clone: A single base separates this from a much larger clone, so it may be a read error. The chain links TRBV10-3 to TRBJ1-1, with TRBD1 as a possible D gene (6 bases). Between the trimmed V and J ends, which lost 2 bases and 5 bases, there was a span of 15 bases. Per germline, CDR1 ENHRY and CDR2 SYGVKD. The CDR3 consists of 15 residues. Here the CDR3 reads CAISEPIQGGTEAFF. Here the CDR3 DNA reads TGTGCCATCAGTGAGCCAATACAGGGAGGGACTGAAGCTTTCTTT.

Comment on this clone: Other DNA sequences in the sample encode the same CDR3. The rearrangement uses TRBV18 and TRBJ2-5; maybe TRBD2 (6 bases). This CDR3 comprises 15 residues. Trimming took 0 bases from V and 4 from J, leaving 12 bases between them. Germline V lookup: CDR1 KGHSH, CDR2 LQKENI. For the CDR3, the DNA is TGTGCCAGCTCACCACCGGGGCAGGGAGGAGAGACCCAGTACTTC. Amino acids: CASSPPGQGGETQYF.

The chain links TRBV28 to TRBJ2-7; the match to TRBD2 covers 7 bases. Germline assignment: CDR1 MDHEN and CDR2 SYDVKM. Trimming cost V 6 bases and J 8 bases; bases outside gene matches: 13. The CDR3 runs 14 residues. The CDR3 nucleotides read TGTGCCAGCAGCCGGTGGGAGGGCCCTCGGCAGCAGTACTTC. This gives the protein CASSRWEGPRQQYF.

The chain combines TRBV18 with TRBJ2-7; D is unclear. The germline V gene encodes CDR1 KGHSH and CDR2 LQKENI. The CDR3 runs 14 residues. V lost 4 bases and J lost 3, with 13 bases in between. The chain's CDR3 is CASSLRAPDYEQYF. The CDR3 DNA is TGTGCCAGCTCACTCCGGGCCCCCGACTACGAGCAGTACTTC.

Only one count was recorded for this clone. The V gene is TRBV29-1, the J gene TRBJ1-2; tentative D call: TRBD1 (5 bases). Germline V gene sequence: CDR1 SQVTM, CDR2 ANQGSEA. The CDR3 is 15 amino acids. V dropped 6 bases and J dropped 4 bases, with 21 bases sitting between them. In nucleotides, the CDR3 is TGCAGCGTCCCTTCCCGGGGCCGAGGACCCTATGGCTACACCTTC. Its translation: CSVPSRGRGPYGYTF. Supplemented by reference TRBV29-1 and TRBJ1-2, the full variable domain reads SAVISQKPSRDICQRGTSLTIQCQVDSQVTMMFWYRQQPGQSLTLIATANQGSEATYESGFVIDKFPISRPNLTFSTLTVSNMSPEDSSIYLCSVPSRGRGPYGYTFGSGTRLTVV.